The 2 T cell receptor beta chains below all came from one sample that was sequenced in a study of OX40 agonist ivuxolimab in advanced cancers. The library was produced with the immunoSEQ multiplex PCR assay. Held by TCRdb, this immuneACCESS table contains in-frame sequences only and omits some clones. Under half of the omission traces to an unresolved V gene where checked; the cause of the rest is unknown. Within this sample are approximately 82,000 clones, with over 65% of them counted one time only. The top ten constitute over 0.7% of the sample. Sequencing used CD4+ or CD8+ T cells sorted from blood, obtained in a trial of the OX40 agonist ivuxolimab. The source of these receptors is an adult with an advanced solid tumor such as melanoma, head and neck, liver or kidney cancer.

The chain employs TRBV6-5 and TRBJ2-5, with 8 bases fitting TRBD1. The DNA end favors TRBJ2-7, so the J call may be wrong. The length of the CDR3 is 15 residues. The germline gives CDR1 MNHEY, CDR2 SVGAGI. The CDR3 coding sequence is TGTGCCAGCAGTCCCGGACAGGGCCCCTTCTACGAGCAGTACTTC. This encodes CASSPGQGPFYEQYF.

V gene TRBV7-3 combines with J gene TRBJ2-2; 12 nucleotides line up with TRBD1. Germline-derived CDR1 and CDR2 are SGHTA and FQGTGA. The CDR3 covers 16 residues. Trimming took 6 bases from V and 4 from J; bases not matched to a gene: 6. Written as DNA, the CDR3 is TGTGCCAGCAGGAGGGCGGGACAGGGGGCCACCGGGGAGCTGTTTTTT. Its protein is CASRRAGQGATGELFF. Full variable domain (rest looked up from reference TRBV7-3 and TRBJ2-2): GAGVSQTPSNKVTEKGKYVELRCDPISGHTALYWYRQSLGQGPEFLIYFQGTGAADDSGLPNDRFFAVRPEGSVSTLKIQRTERGDSAVYLCASRRAGQGATGELFFGEGSRLTVL.